This is a list of T cell receptor beta chains from one sample in a study of cytomegalovirus exposure and HLA in healthy donors. Sequenced by immunoSEQ multiplex PCR; TCRdb stores in-frame clones only, minus some. The sample holds roughly 99,000 clones, around 78% seen once. The specimen was PBMCs. The receptors come from a man aged 25 to 40 in good health and CMV-seronegative. The CDR3 runs from the conserved cysteine through the conserved F or W. D genes are given only for firm matches. Rows may omit the clone size; those that give it use once, few, many or a size class.

d_call: TRBD1; j_call: TRBJ1-3; clone_size: NA; v_call: TRBV9; cdr3_aa: CASSVVSERGRGNTIYF; cdr3_nt: TGTGCCAGCAGCGTAGTTTCTGAAAGGGGGCGAGGAAACACCATATATTTT
d_call: TRBD2; j_call: TRBJ2-5; clone_size: few; v_call: TRBV7-2; cdr3_aa: CASSLVTREGGDETQYF; cdr3_nt: TGTGCCAGCAGCTTAGTAACGCGGGAGGGAGGGGACGAGACCCAGTACTTC
d_call: TRBD2; j_call: TRBJ2-2; clone_size: NA; v_call: TRBV7-9; cdr3_aa: CASSLSPGSSGSKTGELFF; cdr3_nt: TGTGCCAGCAGCTTATCCCCGGGGAGTAGCGGGAGTAAAACCGGGGAGCTGTTTTTT
d_call: TRBD1; j_call: TRBJ2-5; clone_size: NA; v_call: TRBV6-1; cdr3_aa: CASSLTGVGETQYF; cdr3_nt: TGTGCCAGCAGCCTCACAGGGGTGGGAGAGACCCAGTACTTC
d_call: TRBD2; j_call: TRBJ2-2; clone_size: NA; v_call: TRBV5-1; cdr3_aa: CASSLTSGGYTGELFF; cdr3_nt: TGCGCCAGCAGCCTCACTAGCGGGGGGTACACCGGGGAGCTGTTTTTT
d_call: NA; j_call: TRBJ1-5; clone_size: NA; v_call: TRBV27; cdr3_aa: CASRRGGDQPQHF; cdr3_nt: TGTGCCAGCAGGCGGGGAGGTGATCAGCCCCAGCATTTT
d_call: NA; j_call: TRBJ1-4; clone_size: NA; v_call: TRBV4-2; cdr3_aa: CASSQLYEKLFF; cdr3_nt: TGTGCCAGCAGCCAACTGTATGAAAAACTGTTTTTT
d_call: TRBD1; j_call: TRBJ2-2; clone_size: NA; v_call: TRBV9; cdr3_aa: CASSERTGAGELFF; cdr3_nt: TGTGCCAGCAGCGAGAGGACAGGGGCCGGGGAGCTGTTTTTT
d_call: NA; j_call: TRBJ2-1; clone_size: NA; v_call: TRBV30; cdr3_aa: CAWSDRSSYNEQFF; cdr3_nt: TGTGCCTGGAGTGACCGGAGCTCCTACAATGAGCAGTTCTTC
d_call: TRBD2; j_call: TRBJ2-1; clone_size: NA; v_call: TRBV28; cdr3_aa: CASMALAGVGNEQFF; cdr3_nt: TGTGCCAGCATGGCACTAGCGGGAGTAGGCAATGAGCAGTTCTTC
d_call: TRBD2; j_call: TRBJ2-5; clone_size: NA; v_call: TRBV11-2; cdr3_aa: CASSLGAGAFTTRETQYF; cdr3_nt: TGTGCCAGCAGCTTAGGAGCGGGGGCTTTCACTACCCGGGAGACCCAGTACTTC
d_call: NA; j_call: TRBJ1-1; clone_size: many; v_call: TRBV4-2; cdr3_aa: CASSQDGDLGYTEAFF; cdr3_nt: TGTGCCAGCAGCCAAGACGGAGACTTGGGTTACACTGAAGCTTTCTTT
d_call: NA; j_call: TRBJ2-3; clone_size: NA; v_call: TRBV5-6; cdr3_aa: CASSVPTGWGTDTQYF; cdr3_nt: TGTGCCAGCAGCGTCCCAACAGGGTGGGGCACAGATACGCAGTATTTT
d_call: TRBD1; j_call: TRBJ1-5; clone_size: NA; v_call: TRBV29-1; cdr3_aa: CSVGDRGRGGQPQHF; cdr3_nt: TGCAGCGTTGGGGACAGGGGGCGTGGAGGCCAGCCCCAGCATTTT
d_call: NA; j_call: TRBJ1-6; clone_size: NA; v_call: TRBV5-6; cdr3_aa: CASSLDQGSSYNSPLHF; cdr3_nt: TGTGCCAGCAGCTTGGATCAGGGTAGCTCCTATAATTCACCCCTCCACTTT
d_call: TRBD1; j_call: TRBJ2-2; clone_size: once; v_call: TRBV19; cdr3_aa: CASSTLQGPGELFF; cdr3_nt: TGTGCCAGTAGTACCCTACAGGGGCCCGGGGAGCTGTTTTTT
d_call: NA; j_call: TRBJ2-1; clone_size: few; v_call: TRBV7-2; cdr3_aa: CASTQGGGGYNEQFF; cdr3_nt: TGTGCCAGCACTCAAGGGGGGGGCGGATACAATGAGCAGTTCTTC
d_call: TRBD2; j_call: TRBJ2-5; clone_size: NA; v_call: TRBV9; cdr3_aa: CASSPTLGRAGETQYF; cdr3_nt: TGTGCCAGCAGCCCCACCCTGGGGAGGGCAGGGGAGACCCAGTACTTC
d_call: TRBD1; j_call: TRBJ2-4; clone_size: NA; v_call: TRBV5-1; cdr3_aa: CASSLGDQGAIQYF; cdr3_nt: TGCGCCAGCAGCTTGGGGGACCAGGGGGCCATTCAGTACTTC
d_call: TRBD1; j_call: TRBJ1-2; clone_size: NA; v_call: TRBV7-2; cdr3_aa: CASSYRDRINYGYTF; cdr3_nt: TGTGCCAGCAGCTACCGGGACAGGATTAACTATGGCTACACCTTC
d_call: NA; j_call: TRBJ1-5; clone_size: NA; v_call: TRBV28; cdr3_aa: CASSPKSGLGQPQHF; cdr3_nt: TGTGCCAGCAGTCCGAAGAGCGGGTTGGGTCAGCCCCAGCATTTT
d_call: TRBD2; j_call: TRBJ2-1; clone_size: NA; v_call: TRBV10-2; cdr3_aa: CASSERGRDNEQFF; cdr3_nt: TGCGCCAGCAGTGAGCGCGGGAGGGACAATGAGCAGTTCTTC
d_call: NA; j_call: TRBJ1-5; clone_size: NA; v_call: TRBV7-9; cdr3_aa: CASSLGDGDSNQPQHF; cdr3_nt: TGTGCCAGCAGCTTAGGAGATGGAGATAGCAATCAGCCCCAGCATTTT
d_call: NA; j_call: TRBJ1-1; clone_size: NA; v_call: TRBV11-3; cdr3_aa: CASSSNRDTEAFF; cdr3_nt: TGTGCCAGCAGCTCGAACAGGGACACTGAAGCTTTCTTT
d_call: TRBD1; j_call: TRBJ2-3; clone_size: NA; v_call: TRBV6-1; cdr3_aa: CASSPRQGKDTQYF; cdr3_nt: TGTGCCAGCAGTCCGAGACAGGGAAAAGATACGCAGTATTTT
d_call: NA; j_call: TRBJ1-5; clone_size: NA; v_call: TRBV28; cdr3_aa: CASRSAGNGQPQHF; cdr3_nt: TGTGCCAGCAGGTCCGCGGGGAACGGTCAGCCCCAGCATTTT
d_call: TRBD1; j_call: TRBJ2-7; clone_size: NA; v_call: TRBV29-1; cdr3_aa: CSVEGAGGYEQYF; cdr3_nt: TGCAGCGTTGAAGGCGCAGGGGGTTACGAGCAGTACTTC
d_call: NA; j_call: TRBJ1-5; clone_size: few; v_call: TRBV19; cdr3_aa: CASRETGNQPQHF; cdr3_nt: TGTGCCAGTAGGGAGACAGGCAATCAGCCCCAGCATTTT
d_call: NA; j_call: TRBJ1-2; clone_size: NA; v_call: TRBV5-1; cdr3_aa: CASAPDSDYGYTF; cdr3_nt: TGCGCCAGCGCCCCTGACAGCGACTATGGCTACACCTTC
d_call: TRBD2; j_call: TRBJ2-1; clone_size: few; v_call: TRBV7-9; cdr3_aa: CASSLGLRGGAGVDNEQFF; cdr3_nt: TGTGCCAGCAGCTTGGGGCTCAGGGGAGGAGCGGGAGTGGACAATGAGCAGTTCTTC
d_call: TRBD2; j_call: TRBJ2-3; clone_size: NA; v_call: TRBV28; cdr3_aa: CASSPGGGGRTDTQYF; cdr3_nt: TGTGCCAGCAGTCCGGGTGGGGGGGGTCGCACAGATACGCAGTATTTT
d_call: NA; j_call: TRBJ1-1; clone_size: NA; v_call: TRBV2; cdr3_aa: CASSGRVAWTEAFF; cdr3_nt: TGTGCCAGCAGTGGCAGGGTCGCTTGGACTGAAGCTTTCTTT
d_call: NA; j_call: TRBJ1-1; clone_size: NA; v_call: TRBV5-1; cdr3_aa: CASSLPEQNTEAFF; cdr3_nt: TGCGCCAGCAGCTTACCCGAACAGAACACTGAAGCTTTCTTT
d_call: NA; j_call: TRBJ1-5; clone_size: NA; v_call: TRBV6-6; cdr3_aa: CASSLGLPPQPQHF; cdr3_nt: TGTGCCAGCAGTTTGGGGCTGCCCCCTCAGCCCCAGCATTTT
d_call: TRBD2; j_call: TRBJ2-3; clone_size: NA; v_call: TRBV6-1; cdr3_aa: CASKAGGPYTQYF; cdr3_nt: TGTGCCAGTAAGGCGGGGGGGCCCTATACGCAGTATTTT
d_call: TRBD1; j_call: TRBJ2-5; clone_size: NA; v_call: TRBV5-4; cdr3_aa: CASSLRGTGWGWETQYF; cdr3_nt: TGTGCCAGCAGCTTGAGGGGGACAGGGTGGGGATGGGAGACCCAGTACTTC
d_call: NA; j_call: TRBJ1-1; clone_size: NA; v_call: TRBV5-1; cdr3_aa: CASSLGSTRNTEAFF; cdr3_nt: TGCGCCAGCAGCTTGGGGTCGACTAGGAACACTGAAGCTTTCTTT
d_call: NA; j_call: TRBJ2-1; clone_size: NA; v_call: TRBV7-9; cdr3_aa: CSSSSADVDYNEQFF; cdr3_nt: TGTTCCAGCAGCTCGGCGGATGTGGACTACAATGAGCAGTTCTTC
d_call: TRBD2; j_call: TRBJ2-3; clone_size: NA; v_call: TRBV30; cdr3_aa: CAWSNGGGVPDTQYF; cdr3_nt: TGTGCCTGGAGTAATGGCGGGGGGGTCCCAGATACGCAGTATTTT
d_call: TRBD1; j_call: TRBJ1-2; clone_size: NA; v_call: TRBV27; cdr3_aa: CASSLVWTGEYGYTF; cdr3_nt: TGTGCCAGCAGTTTAGTCTGGACAGGGGAATATGGCTACACCTTC
d_call: NA; j_call: TRBJ2-5; clone_size: NA; v_call: TRBV5-4; cdr3_aa: CASSTLSSGAFKETQYF; cdr3_nt: TGTGCCAGCAGCACCCTTAGTTCGGGAGCTTTTAAAGAGACCCAGTACTTC